This entry features one TCR beta chain sequence. The antigen remains unidentified. Drawing of blood for sampling happened at baseline, at cycle 4 day 1, and at cycle 7 day 1. The record originates from a study of OX40 agonist ivuxolimab in advanced cancers. At the level of the study: Ivuxolimab, an antibody that agonizes OX40 (CD134), was administered to the patients. Study conclusions and caveats: Mean expanded clone counts were higher in CD8+ than CD4+ T cells. The specificity for antigen of the expanded peripheral T cells was not determined.

The CDR3 consists of 18 residues. Trimming left V 6 bases short and J 7 bases short, with 29 bases between. Germline V CDR1 and CDR2: SGHTA, FQGTGA. Clones were read by immunoSEQ multiplex PCR, and TCRdb kept only the in-frame ones, dropping some. The sample lists fewer than 70,000 clones; 84% were seen once. The sequence came from an adult with an advanced solid tumor such as melanoma, head and neck, liver or kidney cancer. This rearrangement joins TRBV7-3 to TRBJ2-3, with D perhaps matching TRBD2 (6 bases). Sequenced here: CD4+ or CD8+ T cells sorted from blood, sampled in a trial of the OX40 agonist ivuxolimab. CDR3 loop: CASSPTTPGKGRKYTQYF. CDR3 in DNA: TGTGCCAGCAGTCCCACAACCCCGGGCAAAGGGAGGAAGTATACGCAGTATTTT. Full variable domain (remainder filled in from reference TRBV7-3 and TRBJ2-3): GAGVSQTPSNKVTEKGKYVELRCDPISGHTALYWYRQSLGQGPEFLIYFQGTGAADDSGLPNDRFFAVRPEGSVSTLKIQRTERGDSAVYLCASSPTTPGKGRKYTQYFGPGTRLTVL.